This T cell receptor (beta chain) is drawn from a study of post-analysis software for immune sequencing data. Study in general: The disease courses covered relapsing-remitting, secondary progressive and progressive-relapsing multiple sclerosis.

The library was made from cDNA and included unique molecular identifiers. T cells numbering about 0.95 to 10 million gave rise to about 490,000 cDNA molecules. Using its own MiXCR run on the PCR reads, TCRdb lists one record per CDR3 protein. The sample consists of hundreds of thousands of distinct CDR3 sequences, approximately 53% of them appearing once. Trimming took 8 bases from V and 6 from J, leaving 10 bases between them. CDR1 and CDR2 from the germline V gene are ENHRY and SYGVKD. The CDR3 contains 11 residues. Study-level results: The study found TRBV5-6, TRBV5-1 and TRBV20-1 among about 5 TRBV segments more frequent in patients than controls. Controls' normalized Chao1 diversity significantly exceeded that of multiple sclerosis patients.

In regard to this clonotype: Its antigen is not identified.

This chain connects TRBV10-3 to TRBJ1-1, with D perhaps matching TRBD1 (5 bases). The receptor comes from a girl aged 5-17 years with multiple sclerosis. Sequencing used blood. CDR3: CAIGVGAEAFF. The CDR3, as DNA: TGTGCCATCGGAGTGGGGGCTGAAGCTTTCTTT.